Shown below are 6 T cell receptor beta chains from a single sample sequenced in a study of neurological immune-mediated disorders. TCRdb fed the 5' RACE reads into MiXCR, producing one record per CDR3 protein. The sample contains about 62,000 distinct CDR3 sequences, about 4% of which appear only once. The specimen sequenced was PBMCs. The source is a woman in her forties or fifties with multiple sclerosis.

This clonotype was counted ten times or more. The V and J genes are TRBV4-3 and TRBJ2-1; 9 bases line up with TRBD2. With 4 bases clipped from V and 5 bases from J, the junction kept 12 bases outside the gene matches. Germline CDR1 LGHNA, CDR2 YSLEER. The CDR3 runs 17 residues. The CDR3 here is CASSPRPGGRVNNEQFF. The CDR3 region has the DNA TGCGCCAGCAGCCCCCGACCCGGCGGGAGGGTGAACAATGAGCAGTTCTTC.

This clonotype has a count of ten or more. The chain is built from TRBV7-6 and TRBJ1-3; 7 bases fit TRBD1. Unmatched junction bases numbered 9, after V lost 1 base and J lost 9 bases. Germline V gene data show CDR1 as SGHVS and CDR2 as FNYEAQ. The CDR3 extends over 15 amino acids. The CDR3 loop is CASSLDGQAGGTIYF. Here the CDR3 DNA reads TGTGCCAGCAGCTTAGATGGACAGGCCGGAGGCACCATATATTTT.

The sample holds many counts of this clonotype. V and J are TRBV5-1 and TRBJ2-1; D remains ambiguous. With 0 bases removed from V and 7 bases from J, the gap between germline ends came to 8 bases. Germline V gene data show CDR1 as SGHRS and CDR2 as YFSETQ. This CDR3 is 13 amino acids long. The CDR3 DNA reads TGCGCCAGCAGCTTGGGGTGGGCGAATGAGCAGTTCTTC. Translating gives CASSLGWANEQFF.

This clonotype appeared many times. V and J are TRBV15 and TRBJ1-5; the D is unclear. Trimming pared 0 bases from V and 6 bases from J, leaving 6 bases between. This CDR3 is built from 13 residues. CDR1 and CDR2 from the germline V gene are LNHNV and YYDKDF (reference sequence). The CDR3 protein is CATSRDHSQPQHF. The CDR3 coding sequence is TGTGCCACCAGCAGAGATCATAGTCAGCCCCAGCATTTT.

This clonotype was recorded at least ten times. The J gene is TRBJ2-1, the V gene TRBV24-1; 11 nucleotides line up with TRBD2. The CDR3 totals 14 residues. The germline V gene has CDR1 KGHDR and CDR2 SFDVKD. Losses at the gene ends were 1 base for V and 14 bases for J; bases not matched to a gene: 6. The CDR3 spells CATSDFHSGRAEFF. The CDR3 DNA is TGTGCCACCAGTGATTTTCATAGCGGGAGGGCGGAGTTCTTC.

This clonotype has at least ten counts. The chain joins TRBV14 to TRBJ2-7, with D possibly matching TRBD1 (6 bases). This CDR3 comprises 16 residues. Trimming took off 1 base at V and 1 base at J, with 14 bases between the two ends. Looked up from germline, CDR1 is SGHDN and CDR2 is FVKESK. CDR3 coding DNA: TGTGCCAGCAGCCAAGGAATGACAGGAATTTCCTACGAGCAGTACTTC. It specifies CASSQGMTGISYEQYF. Drawing the rest from reference TRBV14 and TRBJ2-7, the complete variable domain is EAGVTQFPSHSVIEKGQTVTLRCDPISGHDNLYWYRRVMGKEIKFLLHFVKESKQDESGMPNNRFLAERTGGTYSTLKVQPAELEDSGVYFCASSQGMTGISYEQYFGPGTRLTVT.